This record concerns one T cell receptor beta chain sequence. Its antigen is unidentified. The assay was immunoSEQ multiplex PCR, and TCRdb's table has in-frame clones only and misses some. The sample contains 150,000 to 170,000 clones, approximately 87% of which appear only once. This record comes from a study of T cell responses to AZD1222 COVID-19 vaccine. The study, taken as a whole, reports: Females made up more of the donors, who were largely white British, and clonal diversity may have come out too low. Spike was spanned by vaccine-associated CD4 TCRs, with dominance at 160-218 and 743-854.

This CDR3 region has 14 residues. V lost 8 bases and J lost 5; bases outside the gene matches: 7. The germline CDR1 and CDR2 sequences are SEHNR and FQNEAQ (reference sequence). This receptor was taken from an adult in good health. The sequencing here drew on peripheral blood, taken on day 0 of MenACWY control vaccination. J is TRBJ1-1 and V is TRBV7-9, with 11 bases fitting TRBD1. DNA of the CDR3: TGTGCCAGCTTCAGGGACAGGGGGAATACTGAAGCTTTCTTT. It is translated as CASFRDRGNTEAFF.